The clone carrying this T cell receptor (beta chain) turned up a few times. Its target is unknown. The study's findings and limits: Tumor Tregs overlapped most with tumor, then blood, naive CD4+ cells. The larger cohort examined one V-J beta rearrangement, not whole repertoires.

The memory fraction was CD4+CD45RO+CD25- cells. Full-length variable regions came from constant-region reverse primers plus semi-nested Nested Universal Primer A PCR. Each CDR3 protein is one row after TCRdb ran MiXCR on the 5' RACE reads. Found here are approximately 42,000 distinct CDR3 sequences, 25% to 35% of them singletons; the top ten hold around 3.9%. The germline V gene encodes CDR1 SGHRS and CDR2 YFSETQ. The V end was cut by 3 bases, the J end by 8 bases, with 15 bases between. The CDR3 length is 14 residues. The chain combines TRBV5-1 with TRBJ2-1; D is uncertain. The source material was memory CD4+ T cells sorted from a lymph node. Subset in this sample: memory CD4+ T cells, CD4+CD45RO+CD25-. The receptor was isolated from a female donor with breast cancer. The CDR3 is CASSYSSVGDEQFF. The DNA of the CDR3 is TGCGCCAGCAGCTATTCTAGTGTTGGCGATGAGCAGTTCTTC. The complete variable domain, with remaining parts taken from reference TRBV5-1 and TRBJ2-1, reads KAGVTQTPRYLIKTRGQQVTLSCSPISGHRSVSWYQQTPGQGLQFLFEYFSETQRNKGNFPGRFSGRQFSNSRSEMNVSTLELGDSALYLCASSYSSVGDEQFFGPGTRLTVL.